A single sample gave rise to the 21 T cell receptor beta chains below, sequenced in a study of blood T cell repertoires in COVID-19. Only in-frame clones appear in the TCRdb table, and some are missing; sequencing was by immunoSEQ multiplex PCR. This sample yields some 420,000 clones, of which 85% to 90% are seen a single time; roughly 1.1% belongs to the top ten. What was sequenced was PBMCs or T cells enriched from blood (not recorded which). All receptors derive from a man aged 25-40 years who had recovered from COVID-19.

V and J are TRBV7-9 and TRBJ2-2; 8 nucleotides line up with TRBD1. CDR1 SEHNR and CDR2 FQNEAQ come from the germline V gene (reference sequence). The J segment lost 7 bases and the V segment lost 5 bases, leaving 9 bases of the junction unmatched. The CDR3 consists of 15 residues. This CDR3 reads CASSGSQGANGELFF. CDR3 sequence (DNA): TGTGCCAGCAGCGGCAGCCAGGGGGCGAACGGGGAGCTGTTTTTT.

The chain is built from TRBV5-1 and TRBJ2-7, with TRBD2 as a possible D gene (5 bases). Germline V gene lookup returns CDR1 SGHRS and CDR2 YFSETQ. The germline V and J ends were trimmed by 7 bases and 2 bases, with 16 bases remaining between them. This CDR3 spans 14 amino acids. The CDR3 here is CASSLWNGAYEQYF. Written as DNA, the CDR3 is TGCGCCAGCTCCCTCTGGAACGGGGCCTACGAGCAGTACTTC.

V is TRBV18 and J is TRBJ2-5; the D is unclear. CDR1 KGHSH and CDR2 LQKENI come from the germline V gene. V was cut by 8 bases and J by 2 bases, with 15 bases left in between. The CDR3 totals 14 residues. The CDR3: CASTPKAEQETQYF. The CDR3 coding sequence is TGTGCCAGCACCCCAAAGGCGGAGCAAGAGACCCAGTACTTC. Combining the CDR3 with reference TRBV18 and TRBJ2-5 gives the whole variable domain NAGVMQNPRHLVRRRGQEARLRCSPMKGHSHVYWYRQLPEEGLKFMVYLQKENIIDESGMPKERFSAEFPKEGPSILRIQQVVRGDSAAYFCASTPKAEQETQYFGPGTRLLVL.

CDR3 in amino acids: CASSPGTGLSYEQYF. CDR3 coding DNA: TGTGCCAGCTCACCAGGGACAGGACTCTCCTACGAGCAGTACTTC. The chain recombines TRBV18 with TRBJ2-7; 8 bases align to TRBD1. V lost 2 bases to trimming and J lost 0 bases; unmatched junction nucleotides: 3. The CDR3 sequence is 15 residues long. Germline V gives CDR1 KGHSH, CDR2 LQKENI.

V is TRBV6-5 and J is TRBJ1-5, with TRBD1 matching over 8 bases. With 6 bases clipped from V and 4 bases from J, the junction kept 5 bases outside the gene matches. The CDR3 is 14 amino acids. Germline lookup yields CDR1 MNHEY and CDR2 SVGAGI. CDR3 amino acids: CASRKTGGNQPQHF. The CDR3 DNA follows: TGTGCCAGCAGAAAAACAGGGGGTAATCAGCCCCAGCATTTT.

V usage is TRBV24-1 and J usage is TRBJ1-2; weak D call: TRBD1 (5 bases). Germline CDR1 reads KGHDR; CDR2 reads SFDVKD. Deletions cut 7 bases from V and 3 bases from J, with 11 bases between. The CDR3 totals 13 residues. CDR3 DNA: TGTGCCACCAGAGGGGTTGTCGACTATGGCTACACCTTC. It yields the protein CATRGVVDYGYTF.

This rearrangement joins TRBV5-1 to TRBJ2-1; D may be TRBD2 (6 bases). Germline V lookup: CDR1 SGHRS, CDR2 YFSETQ. The CDR3 spans 17 residues. The V end lost 4 bases, the J end lost 0 bases, and 17 bases lay between the germline ends. CDR3 sequence: CASSPLLALFSYNEQFF. CDR3 in DNA: TGCGCCAGCAGCCCCCTCCTAGCGCTCTTCTCCTACAATGAGCAGTTCTTC.

V and J are TRBV13 and TRBJ2-7; D gene unclear. This CDR3 comprises 11 residues. V lost 5 bases, J lost 0 bases, and 2 bases lay in between. Germline values: CDR1 PRHDT, CDR2 FYEKMQ (reference sequence). CDR3 amino acids: CASSHSYEQYF. CDR3 in DNA: TGTGCCAGCAGCCACTCCTACGAGCAGTACTTC.

This chain connects TRBV5-4 to TRBJ1-1; TRBD1 agrees at 8 bases. Germline CDR1 reads SGHNT; CDR2 reads YYREEE (reference sequence). The CDR3 runs to 15 residues. V was clipped by 4 bases and J by 2 bases; unmatched bases: 7. The CDR3 DNA sequence: TGTGCCAGCAGCCCCTGGGACAGGAGCAACACTGAAGCTTTCTTT. Residues: CASSPWDRSNTEAFF.

V usage is TRBV15 and J usage is TRBJ1-4; 7 bases match TRBD1. This CDR3 is 14 amino acids long. CDR1 and CDR2 (germline): LNHNV, YYDKDF (reference sequence). After removal of 8 bases from V and 7 bases from J, the junction contained 10 bases not matched to a gene. The CDR3: CATLTGQNTEKLFF. For the CDR3, the DNA is TGTGCCACCCTTACGGGACAGAATACTGAAAAACTGTTTTTT.

J is TRBJ2-7 and V is TRBV19; perhaps TRBD2 as D (6 bases). CDR3 length equals 14 residues. Germline CDR1 is LNHDA and CDR2 is SQIVND (reference sequence). Trimming stripped 3 bases from V and 3 bases from J, with 12 bases between. The CDR3 bases are TGTGCCAGTAGTATTGGAATGGGAGGCTACGAGCAGTACTTC. This encodes CASSIGMGGYEQYF. The entire variable domain, with the rest obtained from reference TRBV19 and TRBJ2-7, is as follows: DGGITQSPKYLFRKEGQNVTLSCEQNLNHDAMYWYRQDPGQGLRLIYYSQIVNDFQKGDIAEGYSVSREKKESFPLTVTSAQKNPTAFYLCASSIGMGGYEQYFGPGTRLTVT.

J is TRBJ1-4 and V is TRBV27, with D maybe TRBD1 (6 bases). Trimming took 8 bases from V and 5 from J, leaving 15 bases between them. CDR1 and CDR2 from the germline V gene are MNHEY and SMNVEV (reference sequence). CDR3 length: 14 amino acids. CDR3 region: CASGRWGRNEKLFF. The CDR3 coding sequence is TGTGCCAGCGGGCGTTGGGGGCGGAATGAAAAACTGTTTTTT.

The chain recombines TRBV24-1 with TRBJ1-2; D call uncertain. The CDR3 contains 13 residues. From germline, CDR1 is KGHDR and CDR2 SFDVKD. The V and J ends lost 5 bases and 4 bases respectively, with 10 bases between them. CDR3 in DNA: TGTGCCACCAGTGTAGGCCCAGGCTATGGCTACACCTTC. Amino acid sequence: CATSVGPGYGYTF.

This clone showed up just a few times. This chain links TRBV7-9 with TRBJ1-1; 8 nucleotides match TRBD1. The germline CDR1 and CDR2 sequences are SEHNR and FQNEAQ (reference sequence). J gave up 4 bases and V 5 bases, and 3 bases lay outside the gene matches. CDR3 length: 13 residues. This chain's CDR3 is CASSETGVTEAFF. CDR3 sequence (DNA): TGTGCCAGCAGCGAGACAGGGGTCACTGAAGCTTTCTTT.

The chain employs TRBV18 and TRBJ1-1; D remains unclear. The V gene's germline CDR1 is KGHSH and CDR2 LQKENI. V dropped 3 bases and J dropped 4 bases, with 12 bases sitting between them. The CDR3 runs 14 residues. Written as DNA, the CDR3 is TGTGCCAGCTCACCGGAGCACGTTCGCACTGAAGCTTTCTTT. Translation gives CASSPEHVRTEAFF.

This chain joins TRBV6-5 and TRBJ1-5; D call uncertain. Trimming stripped 5 bases from V and 7 bases from J, with 9 bases between. The CDR3 has 12 residues. From germline, CDR1 is MNHEY and CDR2 SVGAGI. CDR3 protein: CASSTPGQPQHF. The CDR3 DNA is TGTGCCAGCAGTACCCCAGGACAGCCCCAGCATTTT.

This chain links TRBV7-6 with TRBJ2-3, with 10 positions matching TRBD2. The germline V gene encodes CDR1 SGHVS and CDR2 FNYEAQ. Trimming removed 5 bases from V and 1 base from J; junction bases left unmatched: 12. This CDR3 is built from 18 residues. CDR3 sequence: CASSLLGVTSGGTDTQYF. In DNA form, the CDR3 reads TGTGCCAGCAGCCTTCTAGGCGTTACTAGCGGGGGCACAGATACGCAGTATTTT. The full variable domain, its missing parts supplied by reference TRBV7-6 and TRBJ2-3, is GAGVSQSPRYKVTKRGQDVALRCDPISGHVSLYWYRQALGQGPEFLTYFNYEAQQDKSGLPNDRFSAERPEGSISTLTIQRTEQRDSAMYRCASSLLGVTSGGTDTQYFGPGTRLTVL.

This clone has just a few counts. This chain uses TRBV7-6 with TRBJ2-7; 7 positions agree with TRBD1. J lost 0 bases, V lost 2 bases, and 4 bases had no gene match. The CDR3 is made up of 15 amino acids. Per germline, CDR1 SGHVS and CDR2 FNYEAQ. Here the CDR3 reads CASSLSRDSSYEQYF. The CDR3 DNA is TGTGCCAGCAGCTTAAGTAGGGACAGCTCCTACGAGCAGTACTTC.

The genes are TRBV6-6 and TRBJ2-2, with 12 bases aligning to TRBD2. CDR1 MNHNY and CDR2 SVGAGI come from the germline V gene (reference sequence). V gave up 5 bases and J gave up 0 bases; unmatched junction bases: 4. This CDR3 is built from 17 residues. CDR3 DNA sequence: TGTGCCAGCAGTCCTGGACTAGCGGGGCCGAACACCGGGGAGCTGTTTTTT. Translation gives CASSPGLAGPNTGELFF.

This clone has only one observation. This chain joins TRBV3-1 (or the pseudogene TRBV3-2) and TRBJ2-2; 10 bases line up with TRBD2. V lost 4 bases, J lost 6 bases, and 14 bases stayed unmatched. Germline V gives CDR1 LGHDT, CDR2 YNNKEL (reference sequence). The CDR3 loop spans 18 amino acids. The CDR3 reads CASSPRSGRAGFSGELFF. In DNA form, the CDR3 reads TGTGCCAGCAGCCCAAGAAGCGGGAGGGCTGGGTTCTCCGGGGAGCTGTTTTTT.

This chain joins TRBV12-3 or TRBV12-4 and TRBJ1-5; TRBD1 is a possible D gene (5 bases). This CDR3 contains 13 residues. V lost 5 bases and J lost 6, with 11 bases in between. CDR3 DNA sequence: TGTGCCAGCAGTCTCAGGGAGGGTCAGCCCCAGCATTTT. Its protein is CASSLREGQPQHF.